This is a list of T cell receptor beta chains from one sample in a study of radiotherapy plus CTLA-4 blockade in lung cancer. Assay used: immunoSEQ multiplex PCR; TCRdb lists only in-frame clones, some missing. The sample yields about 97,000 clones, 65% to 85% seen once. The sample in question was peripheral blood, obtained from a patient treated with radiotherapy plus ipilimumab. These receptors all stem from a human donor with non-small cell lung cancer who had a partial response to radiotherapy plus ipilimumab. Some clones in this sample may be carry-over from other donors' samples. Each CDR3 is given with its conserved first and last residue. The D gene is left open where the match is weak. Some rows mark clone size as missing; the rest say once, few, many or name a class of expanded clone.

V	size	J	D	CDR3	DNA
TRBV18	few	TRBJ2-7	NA	CASSPGHAYEQYF	TGTGCCAGCTCACCGGGCCACGCCTACGAGCAGTACTTC
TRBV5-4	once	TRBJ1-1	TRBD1	CASSLERQGPEAFF	TGTGCCAGCAGCTTAGAGAGACAGGGACCTGAAGCTTTCTTT
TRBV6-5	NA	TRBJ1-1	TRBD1	CASTEDRVNTEAFF	TGTGCCAGCACCGAGGACAGGGTGAACACTGAAGCTTTCTTT
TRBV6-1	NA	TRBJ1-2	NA	CASTQSAGGDGYTF	TGTGCCAGCACCCAATCCGCGGGGGGCGATGGCTACACCTTC
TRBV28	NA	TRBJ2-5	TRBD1	CASSAARQGVDETQYF	TGTGCCAGCAGCGCCGCGAGGCAGGGGGTGGATGAGACCCAGTACTTC
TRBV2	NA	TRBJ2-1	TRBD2	CASSERAGGAGLDEQFF	TGTGCCAGCAGTGAACGCGCCGGGGGGGCTGGTTTAGATGAGCAGTTCTTC
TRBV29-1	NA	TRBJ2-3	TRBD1	CSGGTGHTDTQYF	TGCAGCGGTGGGACAGGGCACACAGATACGCAGTATTTT
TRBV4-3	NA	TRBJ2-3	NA	CASSQEWQGPDTQYF	TGCGCCAGCAGCCAAGAGTGGCAGGGCCCAGATACGCAGTATTTT
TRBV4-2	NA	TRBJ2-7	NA	CASSQGVRGLAYEQYF	TGTGCCAGCAGCCAAGGCGTACGAGGGTTAGCCTACGAGCAGTACTTC
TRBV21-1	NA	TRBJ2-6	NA	CASSIPDSYRTHSGANVLTF	TGTGCCAGCAGCATCCCGGACAGCTATCGGACCCATTCTGGGGCCAACGTCCTGACTTTC
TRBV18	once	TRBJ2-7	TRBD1	CASSPGGQGAYEQYF	TGTGCCAGCTCGCCCGGAGGACAGGGGGCGTACGAGCAGTACTTC
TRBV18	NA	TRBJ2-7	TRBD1	CASSPDRGAYEQYF	TGTGCCAGCTCACCCGACAGGGGCGCCTACGAGCAGTACTTC
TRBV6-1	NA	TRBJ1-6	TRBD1	CASRGGNANSPLHF	TGTGCCAGCAGAGGGGGCAACGCTAATTCACCCCTCCACTTT
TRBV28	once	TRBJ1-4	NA	CASAGSGGEKLFF	TGTGCCAGCGCTGGGAGCGGGGGAGAAAAACTGTTTTTT
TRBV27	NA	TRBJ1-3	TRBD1	CASSSTSTGVPSGNTIYF	TGTGCCAGCAGTTCCACCTCGACAGGGGTCCCCTCTGGAAACACCATATATTTT
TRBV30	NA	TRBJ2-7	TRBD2	CACRTSGTAYEQYF	TGTGCCTGTCGGACTAGCGGGACGGCCTACGAGCAGTACTTC
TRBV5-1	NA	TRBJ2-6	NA	CASSLRQGGSSSGANVLTF	TGCGCCAGCAGCTTGCGCCAGGGCGGTTCCAGCTCTGGGGCCAACGTCCTGACTTTC
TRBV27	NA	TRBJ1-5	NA	CASSRSLNQPQHF	TGTGCCAGCAGTCGGTCGCTCAATCAGCCCCAGCATTTT
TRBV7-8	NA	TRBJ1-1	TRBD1	CASSLIGTANTEAFF	TGTGCCAGCAGTCTAATCGGGACAGCGAACACTGAAGCTTTCTTT
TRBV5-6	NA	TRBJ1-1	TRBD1	CASSFYGTAVAEAFF	TGTGCCAGCAGCTTCTACGGGACAGCGGTAGCTGAAGCTTTCTTT
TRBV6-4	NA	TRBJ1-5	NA	CASSGLVGYSNQPQHF	TGTGCCAGCAGTGGACTAGTGGGTTATAGCAATCAGCCCCAGCATTTT
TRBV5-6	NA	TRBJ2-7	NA	CASSLDRGRVGSYEQYF	TGTGCCAGCAGCTTGGATCGTGGCAGGGTAGGTTCCTACGAGCAGTACTTC
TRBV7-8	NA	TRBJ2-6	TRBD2	CASSLGLAGDPRGANVLTF	TGTGCCAGCAGCTTAGGTCTAGCGGGAGACCCTAGAGGGGCCAACGTCCTGACTTTC
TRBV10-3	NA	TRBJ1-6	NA	CAISPRYNSPLHF	TGTGCCATCAGTCCTAGATATAATTCACCCCTCCACTTT
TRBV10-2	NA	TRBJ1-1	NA	CASSDPADSQNTEAFF	TGCGCCAGCAGTGACCCCGCGGACAGCCAGAACACTGAAGCTTTCTTT
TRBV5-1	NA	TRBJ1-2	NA	CASTPGQPFYGYTF	TGCGCCAGCACCCCGGGACAACCGTTCTATGGCTACACCTTC
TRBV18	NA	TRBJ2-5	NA	CASSPPIHAGETQYF	TGTGCCAGCTCACCACCGATTCATGCAGGAGAGACCCAGTACTTC
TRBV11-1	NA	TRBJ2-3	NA	CASSPSLRTDTQYF	TGTGCCAGCAGCCCCTCTCTTCGCACAGATACGCAGTATTTT
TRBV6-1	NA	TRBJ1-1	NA	CASSDQGYTEAFF	TGTGCCAGCAGTGATCAGGGCTACACTGAAGCTTTCTTT
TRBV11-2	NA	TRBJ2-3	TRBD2	CASSLGLAGGTDTQYF	TGTGCCAGCAGCTTGGGACTAGCGGGAGGCACAGATACGCAGTATTTT
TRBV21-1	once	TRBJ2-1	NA	CASRKKFGPYNEQFF	TGTGCCAGCAGGAAGAAATTTGGGCCCTACAATGAGCAGTTCTTC
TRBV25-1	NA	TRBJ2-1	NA	CASSEYLIGDYNEQFF	TGTGCCAGCAGTGAATATCTGATAGGGGACTACAATGAGCAGTTCTTC
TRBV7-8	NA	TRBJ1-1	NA	CASSLEVNGAEAFF	TGTGCCAGCAGCTTAGAAGTTAACGGAGCTGAAGCTTTCTTT
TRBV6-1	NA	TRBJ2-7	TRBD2	CASRGGTSPSEQYF	TGTGCCAGCAGAGGAGGGACTAGCCCCTCCGAGCAGTACTTC
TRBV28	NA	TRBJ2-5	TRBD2	CASSSLGGIQETQYF	TGTGCCAGCAGTTCCCTGGGGGGGATACAAGAGACCCAGTACTTC
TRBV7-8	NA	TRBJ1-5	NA	CASSQGLNSNQPQHF	TGTGCCAGCAGCCAGGGGCTGAATAGCAATCAGCCCCAGCATTTT
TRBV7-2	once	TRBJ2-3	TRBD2	CASSTRGGAVMGTDTQYF	TGTGCCAGCAGCACACGCGGGGGGGCTGTGATGGGCACAGATACGCAGTATTTT
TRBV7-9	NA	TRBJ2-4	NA	CASSLRGNIQYF	TGTGCCAGCAGCTTAAGGGGGAACATTCAGTACTTC
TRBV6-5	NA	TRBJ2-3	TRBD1	CASSFKGARQYF	TGTGCCAGCAGCTTCAAGGGGGCCAGGCAGTATTTT
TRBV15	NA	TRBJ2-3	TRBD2	CATSPGTSGSSDTQYF	TGTGCCACCAGTCCTGGGACTAGCGGGAGTTCAGATACGCAGTATTTT
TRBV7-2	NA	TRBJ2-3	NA	CASSLIVGGIGTDTQYF	TGTGCCAGCAGCCTCATAGTCGGGGGAATCGGCACAGATACGCAGTATTTT